This T cell receptor (beta chain) was documented in a study of blood T cells in healthy people across ages. Comment on this clonotype: Its target is unknown.

Whenever a sample was processed, at least 6 million PBMCs were isolated. The CDR3 extends over 11 amino acids. Trimming took off 10 bases at V and 5 bases at J, with 9 bases between the two ends. Study-wide results and caveats: From one million sequenced T cells, diversity estimates were lower bounds. Donor CMV status, an unknown factor, possibly confounded changes in expanded clonotypes. Higher diversity, along with more naive CD4+ cells, distinguished long-lived donors from aged donors.

With a J-beta primer mix and a sample-barcoded 5' primer, a second PCR ran about 7 to 12 cycles. Via MiXCR, TCRdb re-called the 5' RACE reads, giving one row per CDR3 protein. The table lists about 1.6 million distinct CDR3 sequences, 34% of them singletons. Material: blood. This TCR was sampled from a young woman in good health. The chain uses TRBV12-3 or TRBV12-4 and TRBJ1-3; D not resolved. CDR3 loop: CATVVRNTIYF. The DNA of the CDR3 is TGTGCCACGGTGGTGCGAAACACCATATATTTT.